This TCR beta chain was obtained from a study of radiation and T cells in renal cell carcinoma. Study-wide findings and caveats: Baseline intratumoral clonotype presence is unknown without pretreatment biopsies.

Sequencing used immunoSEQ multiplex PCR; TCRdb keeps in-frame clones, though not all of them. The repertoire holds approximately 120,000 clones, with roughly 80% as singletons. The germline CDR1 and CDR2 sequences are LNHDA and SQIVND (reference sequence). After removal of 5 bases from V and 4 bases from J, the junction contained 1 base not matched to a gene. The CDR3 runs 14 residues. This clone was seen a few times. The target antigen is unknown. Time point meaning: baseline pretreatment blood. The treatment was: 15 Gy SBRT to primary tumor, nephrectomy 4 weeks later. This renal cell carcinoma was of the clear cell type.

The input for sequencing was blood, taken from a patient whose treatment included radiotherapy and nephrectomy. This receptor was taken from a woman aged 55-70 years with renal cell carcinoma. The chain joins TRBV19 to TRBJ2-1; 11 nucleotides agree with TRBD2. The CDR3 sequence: CASSGLAGYNEQFF. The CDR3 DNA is TGTGCCAGTAGTGGACTAGCGGGTTACAATGAGCAGTTCTTC.